The 10 T cell receptor beta chains below were found in one sample sequenced in a study of spatial heterogeneity in lung cancer. The sample's time point: sample taken at primary tumor resection. The authors sequenced whole RNA from tumor, nontumor lung or frozen PBMC without sorting. Via MiXCR, TCRdb re-called the 5' RACE reads, giving one row per CDR3 protein. The table records roughly 48,000 distinct CDR3 sequences, less than 6% of them present only once. The sample here was PBMCs, taken at surgery. The origin of the receptors is a male donor with early-stage non-small cell lung cancer.

This clonotype was detected ten times or more. The V call is TRBV28, the J call TRBJ2-1; the match to TRBD2 covers 8 bases. Per the germline V gene, CDR1 is MDHEN and CDR2 is SYDVKM. With 4 bases clipped from V and 3 bases from J, the junction kept 2 bases outside the gene matches. This CDR3 contains 14 residues. CDR3 sequence (DNA): TGTGCCAGCAGTTCGGCGGGAGGCTACAATGAGCAGTTCTTC. It translates to CASSSAGGYNEQFF.

In this sample, this clonotype turned up many times. The rearrangement uses TRBV19 and TRBJ2-1; TRBD1 is a possible D gene (5 bases). The CDR3 is 16 residues long. Germline CDR1 and CDR2: LNHDA and SQIVND (reference sequence). V was trimmed by 5 bases and J by 0 bases, leaving 14 bases between them. As DNA, the CDR3 is TGTGCCAGTAGTCTTGGACACCTGAGCTCCTACAATGAGCAGTTCTTC. Amino acids: CASSLGHLSSYNEQFF.

In its sample, this clonotype was seen many times. The chain uses TRBV28 and TRBJ2-2; D is possibly TRBD2 (6 bases). V lost 7 bases and J lost 1, with 10 bases in between. Looked up from germline, CDR1 is MDHEN and CDR2 is SYDVKM. The CDR3 is 14 amino acids. The CDR3 is CASIGGGNTGELFF. The CDR3 bases are TGTGCCAGCATCGGGGGAGGGAACACCGGGGAGCTGTTTTTT.

This clonotype was seen many times. The chain uses TRBV2 and TRBJ2-2; a weak D match, TRBD2 (5 bases). The CDR3 has 16 residues. Germline loops: CDR1 SNHLY, CDR2 FYNNEI. Trimming pared 1 base from V and 0 bases from J, leaving 9 bases between. CDR3 nucleotides: TGTGCCAGCAGTGAAGGCCTTAGCGCGAACACCGGGGAGCTGTTTTTT. It codes for CASSEGLSANTGELFF.

This clonotype was observed many times. This chain connects TRBV5-1 to TRBJ2-1, with TRBD2 matching over 14 bases. Germline trimming cut 3 bases from V and 0 bases from J; bases unmatched to any gene: 11. Germline loops: CDR1 SGHRS, CDR2 YFSETQ. CDR3 length: 20 amino acids. The DNA of the CDR3 is TGCGCCAGCAGCTCGTCCGGGACTAGCGGGAGTCGGGGCTCCTACAATGAGCAGTTCTTC. It yields the protein CASSSSGTSGSRGSYNEQFF.

The chain joins TRBV5-1 to TRBJ2-7; TRBD1 agrees at 7 bases. The CDR3 loop spans 14 amino acids. V shed 3 bases, J shed 3 bases, and the junction held 6 bases outside the gene matches. Germline V lookup: CDR1 SGHRS, CDR2 YFSETQ. CDR3 in amino acids: CASSSGDRVYEQYF. The CDR3 coding sequence is TGCGCCAGCAGCTCCGGGGACAGAGTCTACGAGCAGTACTTC.

This clonotype occurred a few times. CDR3 loop: CASSDPYRSYNEQFF. CDR3 nucleotides: TGTGCCAGCAGTGACCCTTACCGCTCCTACAATGAGCAGTTCTTC. The chain is built from TRBV6-4 and TRBJ2-1, with D uncertain. V was shortened by 2 bases and J by 0 bases, with 8 bases between the two germline ends. CDR1 is MRHNA and CDR2 is SNTAGT in the germline V gene. The CDR3 spans 15 residues.

This clonotype was recorded at least ten times. V gene TRBV6-2 or TRBV6-3 combines with J gene TRBJ1-2; D is possibly TRBD1 (5 bases). V lost 4 bases, J lost 4 bases, and 13 bases lay in between. Germline lookup yields CDR1 MNHEY and CDR2 SVGEGT. The CDR3 is made up of 14 amino acids. CDR3 sequence reads: CASSSTGAIYGYTF. Written as DNA, the CDR3 is TGTGCCAGCAGTTCCACCGGGGCCATCTATGGCTACACCTTC.

Many counts were recorded for this clonotype. The chain carries TRBV6-6 and TRBJ2-7, with D perhaps TRBD2 (6 bases). The CDR3 runs 13 residues. The germline V and J ends were trimmed by 4 bases and 2 bases, with 9 bases remaining between them. Germline lookup yields CDR1 MNHNY and CDR2 SVGAGI (reference sequence). The CDR3 region is CASSWGRTYEQYF. As DNA, the CDR3 is TGTGCCAGCAGTTGGGGGAGGACCTACGAGCAGTACTTC.

The chain couples TRBV7-6 to TRBJ2-3, with D perhaps matching TRBD2 (6 bases). V lost 5 bases to trimming and J lost 6 bases, with 27 bases between them. The V gene's germline CDR1 is SGHVS and CDR2 FNYEAQ. CDR3 length: 18 residues. The CDR3: CASSGALVSSAFSDTQYF. CDR3 nucleotides: TGTGCCAGCAGCGGGGCTCTGGTGTCTAGCGCCTTCTCCGATACGCAGTATTTT.